This TCR beta chain was profiled in a study of post-analysis software for immune sequencing data. Prepared libraries of TCR beta cDNA carried unique molecular identifiers. MiXCR, run by TCRdb on the PCR reads, gives a single entry per CDR3 protein. The sample yields about 540,000 distinct CDR3 sequences, 30% to 40% seen once. Study results and limitations: Analysis by F measure revealed that same-batch samples clustered strongly together. TRBV5-6, TRBV5-1 and TRBV20-1 belonged to a set of about 5 TRBV segments that were more frequent in patients than controls. Those with multiple sclerosis, the patient group, showed significantly lower normalized Chao1 diversity than controls.

Worth noting for this clonotype: Antigen unknown.

V was cut by 4 bases and J by 0 bases, with 7 bases left in between. The CDR3 sequence is 14 residues long. In germline, CDR1 is SEHNR, CDR2 FQNEAQ (reference sequence). The V call is TRBV7-9, the J call TRBJ1-5; no definite D call. The sequence was obtained from a girl aged 2-17 years with multiple sclerosis. Specimen: blood. CDR3 DNA: TGTGCCAGCAGCTCAAGCAATAGCAATCAGCCCCAGCATTTT. This sequence encodes CASSSSNSNQPQHF.